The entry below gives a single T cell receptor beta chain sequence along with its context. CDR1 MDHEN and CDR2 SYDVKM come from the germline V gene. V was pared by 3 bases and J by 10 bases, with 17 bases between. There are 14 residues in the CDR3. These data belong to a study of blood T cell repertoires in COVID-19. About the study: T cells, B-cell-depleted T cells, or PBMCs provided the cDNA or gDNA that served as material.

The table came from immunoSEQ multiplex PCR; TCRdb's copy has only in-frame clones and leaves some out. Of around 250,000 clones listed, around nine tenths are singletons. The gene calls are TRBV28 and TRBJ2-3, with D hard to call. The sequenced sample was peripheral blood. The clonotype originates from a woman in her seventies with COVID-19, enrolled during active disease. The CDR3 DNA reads TGTGCCAGCAGTTTTTTGTCCTCTAGATATGCGCAGTATTTT. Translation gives CASSFLSSRYAQYF.